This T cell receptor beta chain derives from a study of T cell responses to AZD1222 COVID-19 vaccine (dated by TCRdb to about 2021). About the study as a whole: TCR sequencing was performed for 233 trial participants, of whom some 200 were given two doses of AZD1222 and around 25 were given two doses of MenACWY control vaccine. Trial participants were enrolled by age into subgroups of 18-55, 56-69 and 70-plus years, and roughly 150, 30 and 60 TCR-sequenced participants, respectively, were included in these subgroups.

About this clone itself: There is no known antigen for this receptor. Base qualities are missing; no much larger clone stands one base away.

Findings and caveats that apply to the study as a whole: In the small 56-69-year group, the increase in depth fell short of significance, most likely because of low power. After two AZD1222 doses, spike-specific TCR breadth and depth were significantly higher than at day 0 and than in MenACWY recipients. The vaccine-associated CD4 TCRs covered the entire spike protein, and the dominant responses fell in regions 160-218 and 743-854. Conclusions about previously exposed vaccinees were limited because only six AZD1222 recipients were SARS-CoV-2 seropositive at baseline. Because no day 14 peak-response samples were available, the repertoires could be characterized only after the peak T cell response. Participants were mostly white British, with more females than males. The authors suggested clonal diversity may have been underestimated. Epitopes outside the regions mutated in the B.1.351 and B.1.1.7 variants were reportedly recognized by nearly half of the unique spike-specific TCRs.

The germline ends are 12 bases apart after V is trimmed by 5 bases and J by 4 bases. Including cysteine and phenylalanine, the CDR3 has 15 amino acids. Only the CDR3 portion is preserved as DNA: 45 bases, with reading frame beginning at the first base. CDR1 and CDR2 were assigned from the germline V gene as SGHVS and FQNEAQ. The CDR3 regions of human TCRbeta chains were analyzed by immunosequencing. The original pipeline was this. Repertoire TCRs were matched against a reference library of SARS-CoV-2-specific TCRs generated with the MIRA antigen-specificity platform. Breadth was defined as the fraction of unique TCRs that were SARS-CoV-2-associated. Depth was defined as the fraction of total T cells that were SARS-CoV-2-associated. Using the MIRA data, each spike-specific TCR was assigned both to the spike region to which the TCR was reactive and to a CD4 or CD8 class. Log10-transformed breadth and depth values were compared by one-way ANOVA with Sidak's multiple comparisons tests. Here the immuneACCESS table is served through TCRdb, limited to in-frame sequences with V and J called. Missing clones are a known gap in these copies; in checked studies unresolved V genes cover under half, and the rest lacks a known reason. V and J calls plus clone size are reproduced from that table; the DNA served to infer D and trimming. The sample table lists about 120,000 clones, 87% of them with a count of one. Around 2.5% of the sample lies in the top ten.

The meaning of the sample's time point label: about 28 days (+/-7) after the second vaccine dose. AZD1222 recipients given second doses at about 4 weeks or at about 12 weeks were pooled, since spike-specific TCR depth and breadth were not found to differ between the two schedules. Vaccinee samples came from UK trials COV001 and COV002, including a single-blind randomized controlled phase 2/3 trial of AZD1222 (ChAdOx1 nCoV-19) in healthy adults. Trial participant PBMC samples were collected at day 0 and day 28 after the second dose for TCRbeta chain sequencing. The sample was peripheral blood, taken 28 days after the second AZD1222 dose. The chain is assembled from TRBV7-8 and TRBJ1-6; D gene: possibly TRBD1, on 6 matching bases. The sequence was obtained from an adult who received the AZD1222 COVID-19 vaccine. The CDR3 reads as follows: CASSIGGAYNSPLHF. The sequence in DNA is TGTGCCAGCAGCATAGGGGGGGCATATAATTCACCCCTCCACTTT.